This TCR beta chain was captured by sequencing in a study of metastatic and nonmetastatic thyroid tumors. Study at large: Repertoires from malignant and benign thyroid patients were compared across blood and tumor or nodule tissue. General study findings and limits: Malignant thyroid tumors reportedly exceeded benign nodules significantly in TCR beta diversity, with the difference appearing in blood and tumor.

The CDR3 has 14 amino acids. Germline V gene data show CDR1 as MDHEN and CDR2 as SYDVKM. The ends were cut back, 5 bases at V and 6 bases at J, with 17 bases in the middle. This clone was detected ten times or more. Its antigen is still unknown. The entire patient cohort was treatment-naive prior to thyroid surgery. TCRdb re-called the PCR reads with MiXCR. The sample yields about 24,000 clones, more than 20% seen once. Sequences were obtained from blood. This chain uses TRBV28 with TRBJ2-7; TRBD1 is a possible D gene (5 bases). The source of this sequence is a male donor with papillary thyroid cancer or a benign thyroid nodule (not recorded which). Some clones in this sample may be carry-over from other donors' samples. The CDR3 spells CASSPNLRVGEQYF. In DNA, the CDR3 is TGTGCCAGCAGTCCAAACCTCAGGGTCGGCGAGCAGTACTTC.